A single sample gave rise to the 24 T cell receptor beta chains below, sequenced in a study of shared clonotypes between healthy human individuals. The method was immunoSEQ multiplex PCR; TCRdb's version includes in-frame clones alone and lacks a portion of them. The sample holds a few million clones, 90% to 96% seen once. Sequencing used naive CD4+ T cells sorted from blood. Noted subset: CD45RA+ positively selected. All receptors derive from a man aged 18 to 29 in good health.

In its sample, this clone was seen once. This sequence joins TRBV27 and TRBJ2-2; 8 bases map to TRBD1. The CDR3 consists of 15 residues. The trim removed 4 bases at V and 6 bases at J, leaving 7 bases unmatched. CDR1 is MNHEY, CDR2 SMNVEV, per germline (reference sequence). Here the CDR3 reads CASSSRDRTPGELFF. The CDR3 DNA follows: TGTGCCAGCAGTTCTAGGGACAGGACCCCCGGGGAGCTGTTTTTT.

The V call is TRBV10-3, the J call TRBJ2-7, with unresolved D. V was shortened by 0 bases and J by 1 base, with 10 bases between the two germline ends. Germline V CDR1 and CDR2: ENHRY, SYGVKD. The CDR3 length is 15 residues. The CDR3 nucleotides read TGTGCCATCAGTGAGTCTCCGTCCCTTTCCTACGAGCAGTACTTC. It translates to CAISESPSLSYEQYF.

The V and J genes are TRBV12-5 and TRBJ1-5; D gene unclear. Germline CDR1 reads LGHNT; CDR2 reads FRNRAP. The CDR3 loop spans 13 amino acids. Deletions cut 1 base from V and 4 bases from J, with 5 bases between. This chain's CDR3 is CASGLAKNQPQHF. The CDR3 bases are TGTGCTAGTGGTTTGGCCAAAAATCAGCCCCAGCATTTT.

The chain carries TRBV27 and TRBJ2-7; D is possibly TRBD1 (5 bases). The CDR3 covers 17 residues. Per the germline V gene, CDR1 is MNHEY and CDR2 is SMNVEV (reference sequence). Trimming removed 0 bases from V and 5 bases from J, with 20 bases in between. The CDR3 DNA reads as TGTGCCAGCAGTTTATCCCTCCCTTACAATGGGGCCAACGAGCAGTACTTC. Amino acids: CASSLSLPYNGANEQYF.

The genes are TRBV7-6 and TRBJ1-1, with D unresolved. V was clipped by 4 bases and J by 1 base, with 13 bases between them. The germline CDR1 and CDR2 sequences are SGHVS and FNYEAQ. CDR3 length: 15 residues. The CDR3 DNA is TGTGCCAGCAGCTCAGGCGGTCGGCCGAACACTGAAGCTTTCTTT. It encodes CASSSGGRPNTEAFF.

The chain combines TRBV11-2 with TRBJ2-3; the D gene is possibly TRBD2 (6 bases). The CDR3 covers 16 residues. Germline values: CDR1 SGHAT, CDR2 FQNNGV. The ends were cut back, 0 bases at V and 2 bases at J, with 12 bases in the middle. The CDR3 region has the DNA TGTGCCAGCAGCTTAGACCACATACTAGCCACAGATACGCAGTATTTT. Protein sequence: CASSLDHILATDTQYF.

This clone was counted once. The genes are TRBV30 and TRBJ2-7, with D unresolved. Germline V lookup: CDR1 GTSNPN, CDR2 SVGIG (reference sequence). This CDR3 is built from 12 residues. Trimming took 2 bases from V and 4 from J, leaving 9 bases between them. The CDR3 bases are TGTGCCTGGAGTTCGAGCCCATACGAGCAGTACTTC. It is translated as CAWSSSPYEQYF.

This chain connects TRBV6-1 to TRBJ2-1, with TRBD2 matching over 10 bases. The length of the CDR3 is 15 residues. With V trimmed by 2 bases and J by 2 bases, 0 bases remained unmatched. CDR1 is MNHNS and CDR2 is SASEGT in the germline V gene. CDR3 nucleotides: TGTGCCAGCAGTGAAACTAGCGGGACCTACAATGAGCAGTTCTTC. Residues: CASSETSGTYNEQFF.

The chain recombines TRBV6-5 with TRBJ2-5, with D uncertain. CDR1 MNHEY and CDR2 SVGAGI come from the germline V gene. The CDR3 contains 14 residues. V was trimmed by 0 bases and J by 7 bases, leaving 12 bases between them. The CDR3 DNA sequence: TGTGCCAGCAGTTACTCGATCTTTGTCCCGACCCAGTACTTC. The encoded protein is CASSYSIFVPTQYF.

The chain employs TRBV5-4 and TRBJ2-4; D may be TRBD1 or TRBD2 (5 bases each). Germline CDR1 reads SGHNT; CDR2 reads YYREEE (reference sequence). Trimming left V 4 bases short and J 6 bases short, with 20 bases between. The CDR3 has 16 amino acids. CDR3 protein: CASSTQQGALGNIQYF. The CDR3 DNA reads as TGTGCCAGCAGCACACAGCAGGGAGCCCTTGGAAACATTCAGTACTTC.

The rearrangement uses TRBV30 and TRBJ1-6; tentatively, D is TRBD1 (5 bases). V was clipped by 3 bases and J by 4 bases, with 13 bases between them. In germline, CDR1 is GTSNPN, CDR2 SVGIG (reference sequence). The CDR3 is 15 residues long. The CDR3 here is CAWSSRGWYNSPLHF. CDR3 sequence (DNA): TGTGCCTGGAGCTCGAGGGGCTGGTATAATTCACCCCTCCACTTT. The entire variable domain, with the rest obtained from reference TRBV30 and TRBJ1-6, is as follows: SQTIHQWPATLVQPVGSPLSLECTVEGTSNPNLYWYRQAAGRGLQLLFYSVGIGQISSEVPQNLSASRPQDRQFILSSKKLLLSDSGFYLCAWSSRGWYNSPLHFGNGTRLTVT.

This clone was seen more than once but under ten times. The chain links TRBV15 to TRBJ1-5; 8 bases map to TRBD1. Germline values: CDR1 LNHNV, CDR2 YYDKDF (reference sequence). The CDR3 covers 14 residues. Trimming at V came to 4 bases and at J to 4 bases, leaving 3 bases not matched to a gene. CDR3 loop: CATSIGQGNQPQHF. The CDR3 coding sequence is TGTGCCACCAGCATAGGACAGGGTAATCAGCCCCAGCATTTT.

DNA for the CDR3: TGTGCCAGTAGTACCACGGGACAGACCGGCTACACCTTC. Its protein product is CASSTTGQTGYTF. This sequence joins TRBV19 and TRBJ1-2; 7 positions agree with TRBD1. Trimming removed 4 bases from V and 8 bases from J; junction bases left unmatched: 7. Germline-derived CDR1 and CDR2 are LNHDA and SQIVND (reference sequence). This CDR3 has 13 amino acids. Full variable domain (missing parts from reference TRBV19 and TRBJ1-2): DGGITQSPKYLFRKEGQNVTLSCEQNLNHDAMYWYRQDPGQGLRLIYYSQIVNDFQKGDIAEGYSVSREKKESFPLTVTSAQKNPTAFYLCASSTTGQTGYTFGSGTRLTVV.

This rearrangement joins TRBV10-1 to TRBJ2-2; TRBD2 aligns across 10 bases. The CDR3 has 13 amino acids. The germline CDR1 and CDR2 sequences are WNHNN and SYGVQD (reference sequence). J was trimmed by 15 bases and V by 3 bases; bases with no gene match: 7. CDR3 residues: CASSDPGTSELFF. Written as DNA, the CDR3 is TGCGCCAGCAGTGACCCGGGGACTAGCGAGTTGTTTTTT.

V gene TRBV25-1 combines with J gene TRBJ2-5; unclear D gene. Germline V lookup: CDR1 MGHDK, CDR2 SYGVNS. The CDR3 is 14 residues long. The ends were cut back, 1 base at V and 3 bases at J, with 9 bases in the middle. The CDR3 here is CASSESGSKETQYF. The CDR3 DNA is TGTGCCAGCAGTGAATCAGGCAGTAAAGAGACCCAGTACTTC.

This rearrangement joins TRBV19 to TRBJ2-1; the D gene is possibly TRBD2 (5 bases). There are 13 residues in the CDR3. The germline V and J ends were trimmed by 5 bases and 8 bases, with 13 bases remaining between them. Germline CDR1 reads LNHDA; CDR2 reads SQIVND (reference sequence). CDR3 bases: TGTGCCAGTAGTCCAAGGGCGGGCGATGAGCAGTTCTTC. This sequence encodes CASSPRAGDEQFF.

This clone was seen only a few times. This chain uses TRBV10-3 with TRBJ1-2, with 8 bases lining up with TRBD1. V gave up 6 bases and J gave up 8 bases; unmatched junction bases: 8. This CDR3 is 13 amino acids long. Germline-derived CDR1 and CDR2 are ENHRY and SYGVKD. CDR3 nucleotide sequence: TGTGCCATCAGCCCTGGACAGGGTAGAGGCTACACCTTC. Translation: CAISPGQGRGYTF.

The chain joins TRBV7-3 to TRBJ2-1; D remains unclear. Trimming left V 1 base short and J 6 bases short, with 10 bases between. The length of the CDR3 is 14 residues. Germline assignment: CDR1 SGHTA and CDR2 FQGTGA. CDR3 coding DNA: TGTGCCAGCAGCTTAAAACCCAACGGCAATGAGCAGTTCTTC. Amino acid sequence: CASSLKPNGNEQFF.

V gene TRBV11-2 combines with J gene TRBJ1-2; D possibly corresponds to TRBD1 (5 bases). Trimming stripped 4 bases from V and 5 bases from J, with 14 bases between. Germline CDR1 is SGHAT and CDR2 is FQNNGV. CDR3 size: 14 residues. CDR3 nucleotide sequence: TGTGCCAGCAGCTATGACGGCGGGGCTTATGGCTACACCTTC. Translating it yields CASSYDGGAYGYTF.

The chain is built from TRBV18 and TRBJ2-7; D is uncertain. The CDR3 has 12 residues. V lost 2 bases and J lost 7, with 9 bases in between. Germline V lookup: CDR1 KGHSH, CDR2 LQKENI. CDR3 region: CASSPMGYEQYF. Written as DNA, the CDR3 is TGTGCCAGCTCACCAATGGGGTATGAGCAGTACTTC.

The genes are TRBV5-1 and TRBJ2-1; perhaps TRBD1 as D (6 bases). Germline V gene sequence: CDR1 SGHRS, CDR2 YFSETQ. The V end lost 4 bases, the J end lost 2 bases, and 10 bases lay between the germline ends. The CDR3 has 14 amino acids. The CDR3 sequence: CASSKGTTYNEQFF. CDR3 sequence (DNA): TGCGCCAGCAGCAAAGGGACAACCTACAATGAGCAGTTCTTC.

V and J are TRBV11-1 and TRBJ2-1; 10 bases are shared with TRBD2. Germline assignment: CDR1 SGHAT and CDR2 FQDESV (reference sequence). The CDR3 sequence is 17 residues long. The trim removed 0 bases at V and 6 bases at J, leaving 8 bases unmatched. CDR3 nucleotide sequence: TGTGCCAGCAGCTTAGCGGGAGCGGGGGGGCCTATCAATGAGCAGTTCTTC. Its protein is CASSLAGAGGPINEQFF.

Worth noting for this clone: Within the sample, other DNA sequences also encode this same CDR3. This chain joins TRBV5-1 and TRBJ2-7; TRBD2 matches at 7 bases. The germline V gene encodes CDR1 SGHRS and CDR2 YFSETQ. The CDR3 has 14 residues. With 5 bases clipped from V and 2 bases from J, the junction kept 7 bases outside the gene matches. CDR3 sequence reads: CASSRASGAYEQYF. CDR3 sequence (DNA): TGCGCCAGCAGTAGGGCTAGCGGTGCCTACGAGCAGTACTTC.

V is TRBV28 and J is TRBJ2-5, with D maybe TRBD2 (5 bases). CDR1 is MDHEN, CDR2 SYDVKM, per germline. Between the trimmed V and J ends, which lost 7 bases and 1 base, there was a span of 13 bases. The CDR3 length is 14 residues. CDR3 DNA sequence: TGTGCCAGCACCTCGGGGAGTCTCCAAGAGACCCAGTACTTC. This sequence encodes CASTSGSLQETQYF.